These 3 T cell receptor beta chains came from one sample sequenced in a study of T cells and Merkel cell carcinoma outcomes. The data were produced by immunoSEQ multiplex PCR, yet TCRdb's version contains in-frame clones alone and is incomplete. The table lists 500 to 800 clones, around nine tenths of them singletons. Sample: tumor tissue from Merkel cell carcinoma. The receptors stem from a human donor with Merkel cell carcinoma.

This clone was counted between two and nine times. The genes are TRBV5-1 and TRBJ1-2; tentative D call: TRBD1 (6 bases). There are 18 residues in the CDR3. Germline CDR1 SGHRS, CDR2 YFSETQ. Trimming took off 4 bases at V and 2 bases at J, with 24 bases between the two ends. In DNA, the CDR3 is TGCGCCAGCAGCGGCGCGCTACGGACCAGGGGCACGAACTATGGCTACACCTTC. Translating it yields CASSGALRTRGTNYGYTF.

Note on this clone: A read error may account for a junction end that differs from germline. Other nucleotide sequences from this sample produce the same CDR3. The chain employs TRBV29-1 and TRBJ1-2, with 8 nucleotides matching TRBD1. CDR3 length: 14 residues. The germline gives CDR1 SQVTM, CDR2 ANQGSEA. The CDR3 here is CSVPGQAFNYGYTF. DNA for the CDR3: TGCAGCGTTCCGGGACAGGCCTTCAACTATGGCTATACCTTC. Supplemented by reference TRBV29-1 and TRBJ1-2, the full variable domain reads SAVISQKPSRDICQRGTSLTIQCQVDSQVTMMFWYRQQPGQSLTLIATANQGSEATYESGFVIDKFPISRPNLTFSTLTVSNMSPEDSSIYLCSVPGQAFNYGYTFGSGTRLTVV.

On this clone itself: The same CDR3 is also encoded by other DNA sequences in this sample. The rearrangement links TRBV15 to TRBJ2-7, with 14 bases lining up with TRBD2. This CDR3 spans 15 amino acids. Losses at the gene ends were 4 bases for V and 3 bases for J; bases not matched to a gene: 2. Germline CDR1 reads LNHNV; CDR2 reads YYDKDF (reference sequence). The CDR3 bases are TGTGCCACCAGCATCGGACTAGCGGGAGGCTACGAGCAGTACTTC. Residues: CATSIGLAGGYEQYF.